Each of the 12 T cell receptor beta chains below was sequenced from the same sample in a study of T cells in Graves' hyperthyroidism and ophthalmopathy. Template material for amplifying TCR beta CDR3 regions consisted of RNA transcripts. A first-round RT-PCR of the TCR CDR3 used the HTBI primer set. TCRdb reanalysed the multiplex PCR reads using MiXCR and keeps one entry per CDR3 protein. The sample contains 650,000 to 800,000 distinct CDR3 sequences, 40% to 55% of which appear only once. The sequencing input was peripheral blood or thyroid tissue (not recorded which). The receptors derive from an adult man with Graves' disease, either hyperthyroidism or ophthalmopathy (not recorded which).

This clonotype was counted between two and nine times. V gene TRBV20-1 combines with J gene TRBJ2-5, with 11 bases lining up with TRBD2. The CDR3 is 15 amino acids. CDR1 and CDR2 from the germline V gene are DFQATT and SNEGSKA (reference sequence). The V and J ends lost 6 bases and 5 bases, in that order; junction bases with no gene match: 11. For the CDR3, the DNA is TGCAGTGCGGAGGATAGCGGGGGGGTGGATGAGACCCAGTACTTC. It encodes CSAEDSGGVDETQYF.

This clonotype has ten or more counts. This chain joins TRBV24-1 and TRBJ2-7, with 10 bases fitting TRBD2. Germline V gene sequence: CDR1 KGHDR, CDR2 SFDVKD. The CDR3 sequence is 14 residues long. The V gene end was trimmed by 6 bases and the J gene end by 7 bases; junction bases not matched to a gene: 8. CDR3 coding DNA: TGTGCCACCAGTCGAGCGGGAGGGCCGGGTGAGCAGTACTTC. This encodes CATSRAGGPGEQYF.

This clonotype was counted many times. The gene calls are TRBV13 and TRBJ1-5, with D uncertain. Trimming shortened V by 5 bases and J by 0 bases, and 2 bases separated the two germline ends. CDR1 and CDR2 (germline): PRHDT, FYEKMQ (reference sequence). CDR3 length equals 12 residues. CDR3 protein: CASSRSNQPQHF. DNA of the CDR3: TGTGCCAGCAGCCGTAGCAATCAGCCCCAGCATTTT.

The chain combines TRBV12-3 or TRBV12-4 with TRBJ1-2, with 7 positions matching TRBD1. Unmatched junction bases numbered 6, after V lost 4 bases and J lost 4 bases. The CDR3 spans 14 residues. The CDR3, as DNA: TGTGCCAGCAGTTCCGAGGGACAGCCCTATGGCTACACCTTC. Its translation is CASSSEGQPYGYTF.

The rearrangement links TRBV10-3 to TRBJ2-7; 10 bases are shared with TRBD1. Germline V gives CDR1 ENHRY, CDR2 SYGVKD. CDR3 size: 13 residues. J was trimmed by 6 bases and V by 8 bases; bases with no gene match: 7. The CDR3 sequence: CAILGTGAREQYF. The CDR3 DNA is TGTGCCATCCTCGGGACAGGGGCTCGCGAGCAGTACTTC.

This clonotype showed up many times. The V call is TRBV20-1, the J call TRBJ1-2; weak D call: TRBD1 (5 bases). Looked up from germline, CDR1 is DFQATT and CDR2 is SNEGSKA (reference sequence). The V end lost 6 bases, the J end lost 3 bases, and 14 bases lay between the germline ends. The CDR3 runs 13 residues. The CDR3: CSAQQDNYYGYTF. For the CDR3, the DNA is TGCAGTGCCCAACAGGACAATTACTATGGCTACACCTTC.

The chain is built from TRBV13 and TRBJ1-3; TRBD1 matches at 7 bases. This CDR3 is built from 17 residues. Germline assignment: CDR1 PRHDT and CDR2 FYEKMQ (reference sequence). The trim removed 7 bases at V and 0 bases at J, leaving 12 bases unmatched. The CDR3 DNA reads TGTGCCAGCATGGGAGGGTCCAGGGGGATCTCTGGAAACACCATATATTTT. Translated: CASMGGSRGISGNTIYF.

This clonotype came up many times. This sequence joins TRBV2 and TRBJ2-5; 7 bases fit TRBD1. CDR3 length equals 14 residues. Germline V gene sequence: CDR1 SNHLY, CDR2 FYNNEI. J was trimmed by 1 base and V by 3 bases; bases with no gene match: 2. The CDR3 spells CASSEDRTQETQYF. CDR3 bases: TGTGCCAGCAGTGAGGACAGGACCCAAGAGACCCAGTACTTC. Drawing the rest from reference TRBV2 and TRBJ2-5, the complete variable domain is EPEVTQTPSHQVTQMGQEVILRCVPISNHLYFYWYRQILGQKVEFLVSFYNNEISEKSEIFDDQFSVERPDGSNFTLKIRSTKLEDSAMYFCASSEDRTQETQYFGPGTRLLVL.

The rearrangement links TRBV15 to TRBJ1-2; no clear D. Trimming left V 3 bases short and J 5 bases short, with 22 bases between. The CDR3 is 17 amino acids. From germline, CDR1 is LNHNV and CDR2 YYDKDF (reference sequence). The CDR3 is CATSSFPHAAAGYGYTF. The DNA of the CDR3 is TGTGCCACCAGCAGCTTCCCCCATGCGGCGGCGGGGTATGGCTACACCTTC.

This clonotype was recorded many times. The rearrangement links TRBV29-1 to TRBJ1-2; TRBD1 might be the D (5 bases). CDR3 size: 11 residues. Germline V gene sequence: CDR1 SQVTM, CDR2 ANQGSEA. The CDR3 DNA reads as TGCAGTGTGACGGGGGGCTATGGCTACACCTTC. It specifies CSVTGGYGYTF.

This clonotype was picked up a small number of times. V usage is TRBV7-2 and J usage is TRBJ1-2, with TRBD1 as a possible D gene (5 bases). CDR3 size: 13 residues. Trimming pared 1 base from V and 7 bases from J, leaving 10 bases between. Germline CDR1 and CDR2: SGHTA and FQGNSA. As DNA, the CDR3 is TGTGCCAGCAGCTTAGAGGGACTAGGTGGCTACACCTTC. Translation gives CASSLEGLGGYTF.

The V and J genes are TRBV20-1 and TRBJ2-3; no definite D call. There are 18 residues in the CDR3. The germline CDR1 and CDR2 sequences are DFQATT and SNEGSKA (reference sequence). Trimming left V 3 bases short and J 0 bases short, with 22 bases between. The CDR3 coding sequence is TGCAGTGCTAGCCTAGAATGGCTAGTTACGCCTAGCACAGATACGCAGTATTTT. It translates to CSASLEWLVTPSTDTQYF.